This T cell receptor beta chain was captured in a study of shared T cell receptors in the human thymus (dated by TCRdb to about 2021). With regard to the full study: The study examined how self-reactive, shared T-cell receptor alpha chains are generated in the human thymus.

As encoded in the germline V gene (reference sequence), CDR1 is SEHNR while CDR2 is FQNEAQ. The junction shows trimming of 1 base on V and 2 bases on J, and the gene matches do not reach 6 bases of it. From the cysteine through the phenylalanine, the CDR3 covers 16 amino acids. Of all the DNA, just the CDR3 is kept, 48 bases in frame from base 1. Receptor libraries were prepared by the immunoSEQ multiplex PCR assay. TCRdb took this table from immuneACCESS and kept in-frame rearrangements with V and J called. Such tables lack part of the clones; where checked against another copy, unresolved V genes explain under half of the gap, and the rest is unexplained. The sample yields approximately 760,000 clones; 80% to 90% were counted once. The ten top clones hold around 0.0094% of the sample. This clone was detected a few times. No cognate antigen has been identified for it. Base qualities are not at hand, and no much larger clone is one base apart.

The same specimen was also included in a second study, on human thymus T cells. The other study reports the following: Immunologically healthy infants undergoing open corrective cardiac surgery for congenital heart defects in Finland were used as donors. Thymus tissue was collected as surgical resects that were removed during corrective cardiac surgery. V and J gene segment usage appeared biased in both thymic and peripheral blood repertoires. The related research found that thymic TCR repertoires overlapped highly between unrelated individuals. The study described the TCR alpha and beta repertoires in under 10 infant thymus samples and four matching peripheral blood samples. The cohort included about six male and a couple of female infants, with donor ages spanning 7 to 244 days. Thymocytes were released mechanically from tissue and stored at -70 °C as pellets of about 10-34 million cells. Genomic DNA was extracted from frozen cell pellets with a QIAsymphony instrument. The immunoSEQ multiplex PCR assay was used to amplify the TCRB and TCRAD loci from a standardized amount of quality-controlled genomic DNA. The amplicons covered the V(D)J region and were long enough to include the CDR3 and to identify the V and J genes. Through the commercial immunoSEQ service, the amplicons were sequenced on an Illumina platform. Primer bias and sequencing errors were corrected as previously described, and TCRAD and TCRB were defined on the basis of the IMGT database. immunoSEQ Analyzer 3.0 and VDJTools were used for repertoire analysis, which covered basic statistics, V/J segment usage, diversity estimates, rarefaction and pairwise overlap. Diversity was estimated with Chao1, ChaoE, Efron-Thisted, Shannon and inverse Simpson indices, and also on datasets down-sampled to the smallest sample. Repertoire overlap was assessed by strict matching of CDR3 nucleotide sequence, V gene and J gene, and clustering was done by Jaccard-based multidimensional scaling. Thymus samples yielded on average roughly 810,000 unique TCRB clonotypes, compared with 70,000 to 85,000 from blood samples.

The sequence came from a girl under three years old with a congenital heart defect. Donor details come from another sample of the same person, matched by shared clones. The sequence joins TRBV7-9 to TRBJ2-7; the central 9 bases match TRBD1. The sequenced sample consisted of thymocytes. The sequenced DNA is TGTGCCAGCAGCTTAGATGCCGGGACAGGGACCTACGAGCAGTACTTC. It specifies CASSLDAGTGTYEQYF.